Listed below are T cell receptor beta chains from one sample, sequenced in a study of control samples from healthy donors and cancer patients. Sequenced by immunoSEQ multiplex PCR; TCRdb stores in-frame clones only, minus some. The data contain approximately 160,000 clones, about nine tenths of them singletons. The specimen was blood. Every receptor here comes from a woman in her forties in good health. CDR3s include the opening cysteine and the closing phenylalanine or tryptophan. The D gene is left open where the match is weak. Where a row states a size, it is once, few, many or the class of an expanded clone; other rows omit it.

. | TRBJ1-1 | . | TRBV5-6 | TGTGCCAGCAGCTTGGCCCATCAAGGGTTCACTGAAGCTTTCTTT | CASSLAHQGFTEAFF
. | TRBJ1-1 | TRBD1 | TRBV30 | TGTGCCTGGAGAGGACAGGGGGACACTGAAGCTTTCTTT | CAWRGQGDTEAFF
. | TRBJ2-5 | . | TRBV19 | TGTGCCAGTACCGCTATCAGGGGAGAGACCCAGTACTTC | CASTAIRGETQYF
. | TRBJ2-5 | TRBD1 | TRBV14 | TGTGCCAGCAGCCGATGGCCCCAAACCGGTAGGACAGGGTGGGGAGAGACCCAGTACTTC | CASSRWPQTGRTGWGETQYF
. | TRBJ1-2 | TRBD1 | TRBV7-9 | TGTGCCAGCAGCTTAGGCGACAGGGGCCCTAACTATGGCTACACCTTC | CASSLGDRGPNYGYTF
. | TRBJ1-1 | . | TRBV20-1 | TGCAGTGCAACCTCATCAACCGGGGCTTTCTTT | CSATSSTGAFF
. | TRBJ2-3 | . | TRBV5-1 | TGCGCCAGCAGCTTCGACTTATTGACAGATACGCAGTATTTT | CASSFDLLTDTQYF
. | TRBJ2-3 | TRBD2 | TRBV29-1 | TGCAGCGTTGTAGGGACTAGCGGGGCCCCATCGCAGTATTTT | CSVVGTSGAPSQYF
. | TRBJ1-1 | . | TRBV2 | TGTGCCAGCAGGTGGACAGTTGAAGCTTTCTTT | CASRWTVEAFF
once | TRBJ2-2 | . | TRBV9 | TGTGCCAGCAGCCCTTCGGGGGATCGGGGCACCGGGGAGCTGTTTTTT | CASSPSGDRGTGELFF
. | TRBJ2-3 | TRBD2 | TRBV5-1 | TGCGCCAGCAGCTTTAATAGCGGGGCTACAGATACGCAGTATTTT | CASSFNSGATDTQYF
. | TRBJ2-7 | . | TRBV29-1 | TGCAGCGTTCCCCTCGAGAGGGACGGGTACGAGCAGTACTTC | CSVPLERDGYEQYF
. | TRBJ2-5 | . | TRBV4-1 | TGCGCCAGCAGCCACCTGTCCCAGAAGACCCAGTACTTC | CASSHLSQKTQYF
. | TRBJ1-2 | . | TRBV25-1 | TGTGCCAGCAGTGAATATTTTCGGGACGGCTATGGCTACACCTTC | CASSEYFRDGYGYTF
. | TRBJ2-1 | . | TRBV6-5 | TGTGCCAGCAGATGGGGACTCAGCTCCTACAATGAGCAGTTCTTC | CASRWGLSSYNEQFF
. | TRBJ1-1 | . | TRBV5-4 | TGTGCCAGCAGCTTGGTTTATTCCACTGAAGCTTTCTTT | CASSLVYSTEAFF
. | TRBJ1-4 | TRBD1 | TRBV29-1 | TGCAGCGCAACCGGGACAGGGGGCAGGAAACTGTTTTTT | CSATGTGGRKLFF